What follows is one T cell receptor beta chain and its context. These data originate in a study of blood T cell repertoires in COVID-19. For the study at large: COVID-19 samples from acute and convalescent phases originated in the United States, Italy and Spain.

The CDR3 length is 14 residues. The J segment lost 2 bases and the V segment lost 7 bases, leaving 7 bases of the junction unmatched. The germline CDR1 and CDR2 sequences are MDHEN and SYDVKM. Original methodology: Reference gene primer amplification in the assay estimated nucleated cell counts. Assay used: immunoSEQ multiplex PCR; TCRdb lists only in-frame clones, some missing. The V and J calls and clone size were taken over from that table, and D and trimming were inferred from the DNA. The sample contains about 430,000 clones, 70% to 90% of which appear only once. The chain couples TRBV28 to TRBJ2-7; TRBD2 matches at 8 bases. Sequences were obtained from PBMCs or T cells enriched from blood (not recorded which). The sequence came from a young woman who had been exposed to COVID-19. CDR3 DNA sequence: TGTGCCAGCACCTACTTTAGCGGGGCCTACGAGCAGTACTTC. It encodes CASTYFSGAYEQYF.